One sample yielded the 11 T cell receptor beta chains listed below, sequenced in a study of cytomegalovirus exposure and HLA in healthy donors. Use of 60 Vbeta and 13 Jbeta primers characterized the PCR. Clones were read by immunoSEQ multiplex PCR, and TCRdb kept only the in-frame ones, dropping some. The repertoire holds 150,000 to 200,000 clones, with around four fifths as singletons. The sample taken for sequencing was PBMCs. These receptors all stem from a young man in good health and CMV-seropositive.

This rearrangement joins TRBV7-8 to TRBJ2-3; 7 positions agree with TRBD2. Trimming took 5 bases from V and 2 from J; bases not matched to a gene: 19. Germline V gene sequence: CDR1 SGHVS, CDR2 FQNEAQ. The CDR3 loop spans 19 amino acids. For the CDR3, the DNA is TGTGCCAGCAGCATCAGTGGGGGGGGATTAAATAGCCTCACAGATACGCAGTATTTT. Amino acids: CASSISGGGLNSLTDTQYF.

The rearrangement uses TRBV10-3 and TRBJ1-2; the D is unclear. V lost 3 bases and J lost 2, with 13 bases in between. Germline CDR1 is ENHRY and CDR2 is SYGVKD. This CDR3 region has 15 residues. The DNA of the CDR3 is TGTGCCATCAGTGAAAAGCGGACGGCAAACTATGGCTACACCTTC. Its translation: CAISEKRTANYGYTF.

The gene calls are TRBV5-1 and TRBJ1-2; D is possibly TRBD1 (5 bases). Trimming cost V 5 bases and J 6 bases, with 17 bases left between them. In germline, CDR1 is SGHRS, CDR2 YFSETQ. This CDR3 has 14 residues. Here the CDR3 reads CASRGGSLMDGYTF. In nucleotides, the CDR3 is TGCGCCAGCAGGGGGGGGAGCTTAATGGATGGCTACACCTTC.

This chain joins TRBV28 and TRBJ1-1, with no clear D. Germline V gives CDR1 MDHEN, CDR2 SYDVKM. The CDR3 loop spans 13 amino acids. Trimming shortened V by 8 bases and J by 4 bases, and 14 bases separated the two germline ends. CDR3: CASCSIAGTEAFF. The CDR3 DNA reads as TGTGCCAGCTGCAGTATCGCTGGCACTGAAGCTTTCTTT.

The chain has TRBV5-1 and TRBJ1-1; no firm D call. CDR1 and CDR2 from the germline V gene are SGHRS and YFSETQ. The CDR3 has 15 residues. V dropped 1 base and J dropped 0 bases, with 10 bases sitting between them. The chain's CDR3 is CASSLTTNMNTEAFF. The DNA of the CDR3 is TGCGCCAGCAGCTTGACCACAAACATGAACACTGAAGCTTTCTTT. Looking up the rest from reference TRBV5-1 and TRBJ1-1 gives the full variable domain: KAGVTQTPRYLIKTRGQQVTLSCSPISGHRSVSWYQQTPGQGLQFLFEYFSETQRNKGNFPGRFSGRQFSNSRSEMNVSTLELGDSALYLCASSLTTNMNTEAFFGQGTRLTVV.

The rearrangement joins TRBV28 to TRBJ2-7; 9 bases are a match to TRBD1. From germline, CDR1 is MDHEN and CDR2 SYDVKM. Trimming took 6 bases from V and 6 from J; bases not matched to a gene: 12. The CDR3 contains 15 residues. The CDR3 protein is CASSEPGQGLVEQYF. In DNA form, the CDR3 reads TGTGCCAGCAGCGAACCGGGACAGGGACTCGTCGAGCAGTACTTC.

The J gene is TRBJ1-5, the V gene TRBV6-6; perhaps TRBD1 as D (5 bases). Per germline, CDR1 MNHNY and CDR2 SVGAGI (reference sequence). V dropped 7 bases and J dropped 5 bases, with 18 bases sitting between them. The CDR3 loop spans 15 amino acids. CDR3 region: CASKSPEGGDQPQHF. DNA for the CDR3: TGTGCCAGCAAATCACCCGAGGGAGGGGATCAGCCCCAGCATTTT.

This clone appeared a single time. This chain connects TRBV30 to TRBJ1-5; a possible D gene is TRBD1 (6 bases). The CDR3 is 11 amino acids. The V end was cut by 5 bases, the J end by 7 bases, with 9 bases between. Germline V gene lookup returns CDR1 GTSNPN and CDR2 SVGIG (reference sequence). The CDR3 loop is CAWGTPQPQHF. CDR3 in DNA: TGTGCCTGGGGGACACCCCAGCCCCAGCATTTT.

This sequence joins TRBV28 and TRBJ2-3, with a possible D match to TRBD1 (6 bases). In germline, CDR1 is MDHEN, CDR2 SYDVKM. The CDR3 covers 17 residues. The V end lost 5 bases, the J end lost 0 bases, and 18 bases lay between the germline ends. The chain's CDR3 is CASSPLGAFPSTDTQYF. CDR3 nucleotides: TGTGCCAGCAGTCCATTGGGGGCTTTTCCTAGCACAGATACGCAGTATTTT.

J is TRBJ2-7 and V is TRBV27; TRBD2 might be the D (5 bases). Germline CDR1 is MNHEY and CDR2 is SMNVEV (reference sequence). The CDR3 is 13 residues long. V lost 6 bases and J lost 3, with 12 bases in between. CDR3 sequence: CASRGYRDYEQYF. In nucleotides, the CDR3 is TGTGCCAGCAGGGGATACCGGGACTACGAGCAGTACTTC.

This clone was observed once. CDR3 loop: CASSARQGGVGGYTF. As DNA, the CDR3 is TGTGCCAGCAGTGCCCGCCAGGGTGGAGTAGGTGGCTACACCTTC. V is TRBV6-4 and J is TRBJ1-2, with a possible D match to TRBD1 (5 bases). Between the trimmed V and J ends, which lost 4 bases and 7 bases, there was a span of 19 bases. Per germline, CDR1 MRHNA and CDR2 SNTAGT. The CDR3 loop spans 15 amino acids.